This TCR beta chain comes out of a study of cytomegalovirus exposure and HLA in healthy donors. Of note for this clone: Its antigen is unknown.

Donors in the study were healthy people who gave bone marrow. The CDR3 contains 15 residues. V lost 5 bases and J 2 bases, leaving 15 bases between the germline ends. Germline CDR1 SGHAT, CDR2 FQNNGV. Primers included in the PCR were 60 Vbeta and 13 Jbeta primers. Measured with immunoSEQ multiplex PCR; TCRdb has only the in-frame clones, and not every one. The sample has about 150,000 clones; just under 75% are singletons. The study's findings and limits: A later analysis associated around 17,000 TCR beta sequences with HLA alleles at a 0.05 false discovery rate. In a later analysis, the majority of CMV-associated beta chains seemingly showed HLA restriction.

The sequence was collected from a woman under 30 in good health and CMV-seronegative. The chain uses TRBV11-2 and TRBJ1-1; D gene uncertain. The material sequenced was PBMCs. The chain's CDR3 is CASSHETTGNTEAFF. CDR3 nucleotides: TGTGCCAGCAGCCACGAGACGACGGGAAACACTGAAGCTTTCTTT. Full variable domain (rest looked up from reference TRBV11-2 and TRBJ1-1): EAGVAQSPRYKIIEKRQSVAFWCNPISGHATLYWYQQILGQGPKLLIQFQNNGVVDDSQLPKDRFSAERLKGVDSTLKIQPAKLEDSAVYLCASSHETTGNTEAFFGQGTRLTVV.